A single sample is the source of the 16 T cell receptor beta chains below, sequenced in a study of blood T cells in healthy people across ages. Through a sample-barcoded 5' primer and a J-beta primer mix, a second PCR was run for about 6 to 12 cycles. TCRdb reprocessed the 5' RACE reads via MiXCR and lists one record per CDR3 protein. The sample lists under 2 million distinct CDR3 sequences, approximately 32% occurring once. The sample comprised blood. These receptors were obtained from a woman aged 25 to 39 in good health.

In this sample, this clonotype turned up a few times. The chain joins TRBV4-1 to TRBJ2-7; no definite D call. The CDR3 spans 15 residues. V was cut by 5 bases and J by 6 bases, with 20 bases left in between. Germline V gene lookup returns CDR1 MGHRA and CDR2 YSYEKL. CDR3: CASSTHGFSYGEQYF. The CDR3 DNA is TGCGCCAGCAGCACTCACGGTTTCAGTTACGGCGAGCAGTACTTC.

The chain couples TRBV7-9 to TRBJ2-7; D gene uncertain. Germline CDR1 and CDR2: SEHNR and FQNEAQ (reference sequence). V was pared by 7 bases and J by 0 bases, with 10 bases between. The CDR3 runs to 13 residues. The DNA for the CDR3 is TGTGCCAGCAAGTTCGCGAGCTCCTACGAGCAGTACTTC. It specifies CASKFASSYEQYF. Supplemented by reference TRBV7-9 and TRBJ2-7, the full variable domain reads DTGVSQNPRHKITKRGQNVTFRCDPISEHNRLYWYRQTLGQGPEFLTYFQNEAQLEKSRLLSDRFSAERPKGSFSTLEIQRTEQGDSAMYLCASKFASSYEQYFGPGTRLTVT.

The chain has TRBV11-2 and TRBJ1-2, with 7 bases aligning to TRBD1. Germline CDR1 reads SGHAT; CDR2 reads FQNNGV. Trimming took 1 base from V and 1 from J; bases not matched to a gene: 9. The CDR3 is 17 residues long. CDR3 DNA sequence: TGTGCCAGCAGCTTAGGGGCCGGGACAGATTATAACTATGGCTACACCTTC. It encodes CASSLGAGTDYNYGYTF.

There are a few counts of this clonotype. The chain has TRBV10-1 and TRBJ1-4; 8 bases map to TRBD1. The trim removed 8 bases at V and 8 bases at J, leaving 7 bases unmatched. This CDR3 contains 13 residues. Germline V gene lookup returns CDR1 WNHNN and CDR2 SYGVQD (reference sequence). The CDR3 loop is CASPQGAVEKLFF. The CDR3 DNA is TGCGCCAGCCCGCAGGGGGCCGTCGAAAAACTGTTTTTT.

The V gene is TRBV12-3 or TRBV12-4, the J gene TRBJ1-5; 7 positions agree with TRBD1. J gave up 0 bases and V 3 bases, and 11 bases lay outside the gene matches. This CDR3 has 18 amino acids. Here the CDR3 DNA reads TGTGCCAGCAGTTTTGAAGGCCGGACAGGAAATAGCAATCAGCCCCAGCATTTT. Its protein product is CASSFEGRTGNSNQPQHF.

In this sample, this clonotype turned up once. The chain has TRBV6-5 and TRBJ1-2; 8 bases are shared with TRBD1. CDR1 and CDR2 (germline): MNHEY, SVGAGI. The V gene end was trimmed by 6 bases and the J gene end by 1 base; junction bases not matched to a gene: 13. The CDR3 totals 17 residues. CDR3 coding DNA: TGTGCCAGCAGCTTACGGGGACAGGCAACCTATAACTATGGCTACACCTTC. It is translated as CASSLRGQATYNYGYTF.

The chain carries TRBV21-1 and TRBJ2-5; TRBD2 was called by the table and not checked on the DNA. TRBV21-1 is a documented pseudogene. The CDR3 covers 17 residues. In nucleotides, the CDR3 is TGTGCCAGCAGCGATTTCCCCCCCCGGTGGTACCAAGAGACCCAGTACTTC. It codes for CASSDFPPRWYQETQYF.

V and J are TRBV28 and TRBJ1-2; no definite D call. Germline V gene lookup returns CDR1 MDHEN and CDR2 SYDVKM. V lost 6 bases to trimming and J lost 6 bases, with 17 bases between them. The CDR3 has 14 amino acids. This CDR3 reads CASSPTGERHGYTF. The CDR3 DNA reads TGTGCCAGCAGCCCCACCGGGGAAAGGCATGGCTACACCTTC.

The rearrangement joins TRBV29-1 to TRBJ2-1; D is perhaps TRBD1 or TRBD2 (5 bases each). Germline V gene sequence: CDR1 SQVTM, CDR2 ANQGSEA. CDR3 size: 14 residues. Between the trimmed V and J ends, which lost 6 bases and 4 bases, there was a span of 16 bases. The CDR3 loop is CSVARGNPYNEQFF. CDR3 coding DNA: TGCAGCGTAGCCCGGGGCAACCCTTACAATGAGCAGTTCTTC.

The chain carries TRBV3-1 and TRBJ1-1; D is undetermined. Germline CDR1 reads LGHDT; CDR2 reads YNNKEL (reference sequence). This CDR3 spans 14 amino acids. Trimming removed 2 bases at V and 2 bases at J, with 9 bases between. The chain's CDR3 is CASSQRRVNTEAFF. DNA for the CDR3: TGTGCCAGCAGCCAACGGCGGGTTAACACTGAAGCTTTCTTT.

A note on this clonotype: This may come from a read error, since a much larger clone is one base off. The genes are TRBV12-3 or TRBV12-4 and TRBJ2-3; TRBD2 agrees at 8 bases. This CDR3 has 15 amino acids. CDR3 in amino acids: CASSFTSGSTDAQYF. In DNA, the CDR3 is TGTGCCAGCAGTTTTACTAGCGGTAGCACAGATGCGCAGTATTTT.

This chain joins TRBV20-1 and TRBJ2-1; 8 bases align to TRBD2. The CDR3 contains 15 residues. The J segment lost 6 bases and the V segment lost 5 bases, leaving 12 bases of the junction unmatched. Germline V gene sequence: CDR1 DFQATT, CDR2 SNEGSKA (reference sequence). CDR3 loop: CSAVRSGLASNEQFF. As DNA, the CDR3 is TGCAGTGCTGTTCGTTCTGGACTAGCTAGCAATGAGCAGTTCTTC.

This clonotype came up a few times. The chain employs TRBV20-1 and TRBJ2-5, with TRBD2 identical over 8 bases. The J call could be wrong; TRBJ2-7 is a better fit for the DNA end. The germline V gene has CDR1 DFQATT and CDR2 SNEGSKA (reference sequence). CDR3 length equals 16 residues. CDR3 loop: CSGSERGPSGRGEQYF. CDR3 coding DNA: TGCAGTGGGTCGGAGCGGGGGCCATCCGGTCGGGGCGAGCAGTACTTC.

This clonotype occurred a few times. The CDR3 coding sequence is TGTGCCAGCAGCGTATCGGCTAGCGGGAGATACGAGCAGTACTTC. It encodes CASSVSASGRYEQYF. V and J are TRBV9 and TRBJ2-7; 10 bases are a match to TRBD2. Germline V gene sequence: CDR1 SGDLS, CDR2 YYNGEE. V shed 1 base and J 4 bases; nucleotides not matched to a gene: 5. The CDR3 runs to 15 residues.

The CDR3 protein is CSARDARKQGNQPQHF. CDR3 nucleotides: TGCAGTGCTAGAGATGCGAGAAAGCAGGGCAATCAGCCCCAGCATTTT. The rearrangement uses TRBV20-1 and TRBJ1-5; no reliable D call. The CDR3 is 16 amino acids. V was clipped by 0 bases and J by 2 bases, with 14 bases between them. Germline CDR1 reads DFQATT; CDR2 reads SNEGSKA (reference sequence).

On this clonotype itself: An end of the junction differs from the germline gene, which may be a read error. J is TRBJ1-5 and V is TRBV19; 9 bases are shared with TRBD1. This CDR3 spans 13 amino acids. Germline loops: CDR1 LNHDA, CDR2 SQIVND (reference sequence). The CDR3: CTSSNRGRQPQHF. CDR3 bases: TGTACCAGTAGCAACAGGGGGCGACAGCCCCAGCATTTT.